Shown below are 2 T cell receptor beta chains from a single sample sequenced in a study of T cell clonality in common variable immunodeficiency. The assay was immunoSEQ multiplex PCR, and TCRdb's table has in-frame clones only and misses some. This sample carries some 60,000 clones, none of them present only once. The sample was peripheral blood mononuclear cells. The origin of the receptors is a person aged 18 to 75 in good health.

This clone was seen repeatedly, ten times or more. An end of the junction does not agree with germline; a read error may underlie this. The read falls 3 residues short of the CDR3 end, and the missing part is taken from the germline J gene. This rearrangement joins TRBV7-7 to TRBJ2-1; weak D call: TRBD2 (5 bases). CDR1 is SSHAT, CDR2 FNYEAQ, per germline (reference sequence). The CDR3 is made up of 14 amino acids. CDR3 residues: CASSLALDYNEQFF. The DNA read from the CDR3 is TGTGCTAGCAGCTTAGCACTAGATTACAATGAG.

This clone was observed a handful of times. The read ends 3 residues early relative to the CDR3; the germline J gene fills the gap. V usage is TRBV29-1 and J usage is TRBJ2-7; 10 nucleotides match TRBD1. There are 16 residues in the CDR3. CDR1 SQVTM and CDR2 ANQGSEA come from the germline V gene. J was trimmed by 4 bases and V by 1 base; bases with no gene match: 10. CDR3 residues: CSVEAVDRGQRYEQYF. Partial CDR3 DNA: TGCAGCGTTGAAGCGGTAGACAGGGGGCAAAGGTACGAG.